The next 9 T cell receptor beta chains were all read from a single sample in a study of blood T cell repertoires in COVID-19. Using immunoSEQ multiplex PCR, the repertoire was profiled, and TCRdb retains in-frame clones only, with some absent. The sample has 100,000 to 150,000 clones; over 60% are singletons. Sample: peripheral blood. Every receptor here comes from a woman between 70 and 85 years old with acute or convalescent COVID-19.

The chain has TRBV5-4 and TRBJ1-1, with 7 bases aligning to TRBD1. The CDR3 extends over 15 amino acids. CDR1 SGHNT and CDR2 YYREEE come from the germline V gene (reference sequence). Trimming at V came to 4 bases and at J to 7 bases, leaving 13 bases not matched to a gene. For the CDR3, the DNA is TGTGCCAGCAGCCTGGACGCAGGGGGAACGGGTGAAGCTTTCTTT. Protein product: CASSLDAGGTGEAFF.

About this clone itself: At one of its ends the junction is not consistent with the germline gene, which may arise from a read error. J is TRBJ2-5 and V is TRBV18; TRBD1 agrees at 7 bases. Looked up from germline, CDR1 is KGHSH and CDR2 is LQKENI. This CDR3 is 15 amino acids long. CDR3 in DNA: TGTGCCAGCTCCCACGACGCCGGGACAGAAGAGACTCAGTACTTC. Translating it yields CASSHDAGTEETQYF.

V usage is TRBV5-1 and J usage is TRBJ1-2, with TRBD1 matching over 8 bases. Per the germline V gene, CDR1 is SGHRS and CDR2 is YFSETQ. Germline trimming cut 4 bases from V and 4 bases from J; bases unmatched to any gene: 3. This CDR3 is built from 13 residues. The CDR3 here is CASSRGQAYGYTF. The DNA of the CDR3 is TGCGCCAGCAGCAGGGGACAGGCCTATGGCTACACCTTC. The whole variable domain, filled in from reference TRBV5-1 and TRBJ1-2, reads KAGVTQTPRYLIKTRGQQVTLSCSPISGHRSVSWYQQTPGQGLQFLFEYFSETQRNKGNFPGRFSGRQFSNSRSEMNVSTLELGDSALYLCASSRGQAYGYTFGSGTRLTVV.

The CDR3 region is CATRDSVTSGNTIYF. The DNA of the CDR3 is TGTGCTACTCGGGACAGCGTGACTTCTGGAAACACCATATATTTT. The chain recombines TRBV12-5 with TRBJ1-3, with TRBD1 identical over 7 bases. CDR3 size: 15 residues. Per germline, CDR1 LGHNT and CDR2 FRNRAP. V shed 10 bases and J 1 base; nucleotides not matched to a gene: 10. The whole variable domain, filled in from reference TRBV12-5 and TRBJ1-3, reads DARVTQTPRHKVTEMGQEVTMRCQPILGHNTVFWYRQTMMQGLELLAYFRNRAPLDDSGMPKDRFSAEMPDATLATLKIQPSEPRDSAVYFCATRDSVTSGNTIYFGEGSWLTVV.

The CDR3 loop reads CASRGQTNTGELFF. The CDR3 DNA reads TGTGCCAGCAGGGGACAAACGAACACCGGGGAGCTGTTTTTT. The chain joins TRBV6-1 to TRBJ2-2; possibly TRBD1 for D (6 bases). Per the germline V gene, CDR1 is MNHNS and CDR2 is SASEGT. Trimming removed 6 bases from V and 0 bases from J, with 8 bases in between. The CDR3 covers 14 residues.

V gene TRBV5-1 combines with J gene TRBJ2-1, with 9 bases matching TRBD1. Germline V gives CDR1 SGHRS, CDR2 YFSETQ. The CDR3 length is 15 residues. After removal of 7 bases from V and 3 bases from J, the junction contained 8 bases not matched to a gene. The CDR3 coding sequence is TGCGCCAGCCGAAACGGACAGGGGTTCTACAATGAGCAGTTCTTC. This translates into CASRNGQGFYNEQFF.

The rearrangement uses TRBV5-8 and TRBJ1-4; D not resolved. V lost 2 bases, J lost 7 bases, and 15 bases lay in between. Germline V gene lookup returns CDR1 SGHTS and CDR2 YDEGEE. This CDR3 region has 15 residues. DNA of the CDR3: TGTGCCAGCAGCTTTTTAGGAGGGTTGGGTGAAAAACTGTTTTTT. It is translated as CASSFLGGLGEKLFF.

This chain connects TRBV7-2 to TRBJ1-3; maybe TRBD1 (6 bases). V was clipped by 5 bases and J by 0 bases, with 11 bases between them. Germline CDR1 is SGHTA and CDR2 is FQGNSA. The CDR3 is made up of 15 amino acids. The CDR3 region is CASSLQGISGNTIYF. CDR3 sequence (DNA): TGTGCCAGCAGCCTACAGGGAATCTCTGGAAACACCATATATTTT.

V gene TRBV7-8 combines with J gene TRBJ1-1, with D unresolved. With 4 bases removed from V and 3 bases from J, the gap between germline ends came to 12 bases. The CDR3 length is 14 residues. Germline V gives CDR1 SGHVS, CDR2 FQNEAQ. The CDR3 spells CASSYFDKDTEAFF. The CDR3 region has the DNA TGTGCCAGCAGCTACTTCGACAAAGACACTGAAGCTTTCTTT.